Included here is one TCR beta chain sequence, with context. This specimen belongs to a study of early T cells in non-severe SARS-CoV-2 infection. Across the whole study: The input, bulk RNA from unsorted whole blood, was sequenced, and chains were unpaired.

The CDR3 contains 14 residues. Germline CDR1 and CDR2: SGHRS and YFSETQ. The germline V and J ends were trimmed by 4 bases and 2 bases, with 12 bases remaining between them. Individual cDNA molecules were tagged with unique molecular identifiers, the study reported. One entry per CDR3 protein results from TCRdb running MiXCR on the 5' RACE reads. The table records some 100,000 distinct CDR3 sequences, roughly 15% of them present only once. The chain combines TRBV5-1 with TRBJ2-5, with D possibly matching TRBD1 (6 bases). The sample comprised whole blood. This receptor was taken from an adult who was a healthcare worker with PCR-confirmed SARS-CoV-2 infection or an uninfected control (not recorded which). CDR3 in amino acids: CASSNQGPQETQYF. The CDR3 DNA follows: TGCGCCAGCAGCAACCAGGGGCCACAAGAGACCCAGTACTTC.